The 16 T cell receptor beta chains below all came from one sample that was sequenced in a study of low-dose radiotherapy and immunotherapy resistance in tumors. Gene-specific TRAV and TRBV primers were used for first-strand cDNA, covering alpha and beta chains. TCRs underwent 20 PCR cycles of amplification with a constant-region primer and V-primer adapter. TCRdb recomputed calls from the reads with MiXCR, one row per CDR3 protein. The sample has approximately 89,000 distinct CDR3 sequences; about 19% are singletons. The time point denotes: before trial treatment. The material was PBMCs, obtained before treatment. The origin of the receptors is a male donor with prostate cancer.

The genes are TRBV6-8 and TRBJ2-1; 7 bases map to TRBD2. J lost 4 bases, V lost 11 bases, and 11 bases had no gene match. Germline loops: CDR1 MNHGY, CDR2 SAAAGT. The CDR3 sequence is 14 residues long. CDR3 nucleotide sequence: TGTGCCGCACGGGCGGCGGGAGAGTACAATGAGCAGTTCTTC. Translated, it gives CAARAAGEYNEQFF.

This clonotype has only one observation. V gene TRBV6-8 combines with J gene TRBJ2-3; tentatively, D is TRBD2 (7 bases). The CDR3 contains 19 residues. V lost 0 bases and J lost 3, with 22 bases in between. Germline CDR1 is MNHGY and CDR2 is SAAAGT. The CDR3 nucleotides are TGTGCCAGCAGTTACTCGTGGATGGCTGGTGGGGGGGCGACAGATACGCAGTATTTT. Translation gives CASSYSWMAGGGATDTQYF.

This clonotype was counted only a few times. The chain uses TRBV28 and TRBJ2-7, with unresolved D. The V end was cut by 5 bases, the J end by 4 bases, with 9 bases between. The CDR3 has 12 residues. CDR1 and CDR2 (germline): MDHEN, SYDVKM. The DNA of the CDR3 is TGTGCCAGCAGTGATATAGCTTACGAGCAGTACTTC. The encoded protein is CASSDIAYEQYF.

This clonotype was seen ten or more times. The rearrangement joins TRBV5-1 to TRBJ2-7, with D possibly TRBD1 on 5 matching bases. Deletions cut 3 bases from V and 7 bases from J, with 14 bases between. Germline-derived CDR1 and CDR2 are SGHRS and YFSETQ. The CDR3 has 13 residues. The CDR3 DNA is TGCGCCAGCAGCTCGAGGACAAGCCTGGAGCAGTACTTC. Its translation is CASSSRTSLEQYF.

This clonotype was seen repeatedly, ten times or more. The rearrangement links TRBV5-1 to TRBJ2-1, with D unclear. From germline, CDR1 is SGHRS and CDR2 YFSETQ. Trimming stripped 2 bases from V and 0 bases from J, with 12 bases between. The CDR3 spans 16 residues. For the CDR3, the DNA is TGCGCCAGCAGCTTAGAAGCGTTGAGCTCCTACAATGAGCAGTTCTTC. Its translation is CASSLEALSSYNEQFF.

This clonotype was counted many times. The rearrangement links TRBV30 to TRBJ2-5; TRBD2 matches 11 bases. V lost 2 bases to trimming and J lost 4 bases; unmatched junction nucleotides: 9. The length of the CDR3 is 16 residues. Germline CDR1 GTSNPN, CDR2 SVGIG (reference sequence). In nucleotides, the CDR3 is TGTGCCTGGAGTCGATGGGGGACTAGCGGCTTAGAGACCCAGTACTTC. This sequence encodes CAWSRWGTSGLETQYF.

The chain couples TRBV28 to TRBJ2-1; D gene uncertain. V was pared by 6 bases and J by 0 bases, with 12 bases between. The CDR3 extends over 15 amino acids. CDR1 and CDR2 from the germline V gene are MDHEN and SYDVKM. In nucleotides, the CDR3 is TGTGCCAGCAGCCCCGGACGGCTCTCCTACAATGAGCAGTTCTTC. Translating it yields CASSPGRLSYNEQFF.

This clonotype was counted ten times or more. The chain carries TRBV27 and TRBJ1-1, with D unresolved. The CDR3 covers 13 residues. The V gene's germline CDR1 is MNHEY and CDR2 SMNVEV (reference sequence). V shed 5 bases and J shed 1 base, with 8 bases lying between them. CDR3 region: CASSLQRNTEAFF. The CDR3 DNA reads TGTGCCAGCAGTCTCCAGAGGAACACTGAAGCTTTCTTT.

Note on this clonotype: A single base is all that separates this from a far larger clone, so a read error is likely. The chain has TRBV20-1 and TRBJ2-7; tentatively, D is TRBD2 (6 bases). The V and J ends lost 0 bases and 7 bases respectively, with 16 bases between them. Germline CDR1 is DFQATT and CDR2 is SNEGSKA (reference sequence). This CDR3 comprises 14 residues. The DNA for the CDR3 is TGCAGTGCTAGAGATCGGAGGGTGCAAGTTGAGCAGTACTTC. Protein sequence: CSARDRRVQVEQYF.

This clonotype appeared many times. The rearrangement joins TRBV28 to TRBJ2-7; D not certain. Germline CDR1 and CDR2: MDHEN and SYDVKM. This CDR3 has 15 residues. Trimming removed 4 bases at V and 3 bases at J, with 16 bases between. The CDR3 nucleotides read TGTGCCAGCAGTTCCCCGGACCGAGTCGGCTACGAGCAGTACTTC. Protein: CASSSPDRVGYEQYF.

There are many counts of this clonotype. The chain is built from TRBV10-2 and TRBJ2-2; D uncertain. The CDR3 runs to 11 residues. Germline CDR1 WSHSY, CDR2 SAAADI. With 6 bases removed from V and 5 bases from J, the gap between germline ends came to 4 bases. The DNA of the CDR3 is TGCGCCAGCAGGACGACCGGGGAGCTGTTTTTT. It encodes CASRTTGELFF.

Ten or more counts support this clonotype. This chain joins TRBV11-2 and TRBJ2-7; a possible D gene is TRBD2 (6 bases). The CDR3 spans 15 residues. V was clipped by 1 base and J by 7 bases, with 17 bases between them. The germline CDR1 and CDR2 sequences are SGHAT and FQNNGV. As DNA, the CDR3 is TGTGCCAGCAGCTTAGTTTCCGGGGGTGGAAGTGAGCAGTACTTC. Translated: CASSLVSGGGSEQYF.

Ten or more counts support this clonotype. This chain uses TRBV5-5 with TRBJ2-3, with D hard to call. V dropped 2 bases and J dropped 6 bases, with 10 bases sitting between them. Germline loops: CDR1 SGHKS, CDR2 YYEKEE (reference sequence). The CDR3 is 13 residues long. The CDR3 reads CASSFPHSDTQYF. The CDR3 DNA reads as TGTGCCAGCAGCTTCCCCCACTCGGATACGCAGTATTTT.

The J gene is TRBJ1-2, the V gene TRBV14; TRBD1 is a possible D gene (5 bases). In germline, CDR1 is SGHDN, CDR2 FVKESK. The length of the CDR3 is 14 residues. The V gene lost 5 bases and the J gene lost 3 bases, with 13 bases spanning the gap. The CDR3 spells CASSVGALYYGYTF. DNA of the CDR3: TGTGCCAGCAGCGTAGGGGCTCTCTACTATGGCTACACCTTC.

On this clonotype itself: A read error is the likely source, as a far larger clone sits one nucleotide away. The chain has TRBV6-8 and TRBJ1-4, with D perhaps TRBD1 (5 bases). The V and J ends lost 8 bases and 5 bases respectively, with 15 bases between them. This CDR3 contains 14 residues. The germline gives CDR1 MNHGY, CDR2 SAAAGT. CDR3 sequence: CASCLQGANEKLFF. Here the CDR3 DNA reads TGTGCCAGCTGTCTCCAGGGCGCGAATGAAAAACTGTTTTTT.

This clonotype appeared many times. The rearrangement joins TRBV9 to TRBJ2-3; 10 nucleotides line up with TRBD2. Germline CDR1 and CDR2: SGDLS and YYNGEE. The ends lost 3 bases at V and 3 bases at J; junction bases unmatched: 7. There are 16 residues in the CDR3. The DNA for the CDR3 is TGTGCCAGCAGCGATGCTAGCGGGGGACGTACAGATACGCAGTATTTT. This translates into CASSDASGGRTDTQYF.